The 22 T cell receptor beta chains listed next were all sequenced from one sample in a study of cytomegalovirus exposure and HLA in healthy donors. The primer mix had 60 Vbeta and 13 Jbeta primers. Generated by immunoSEQ multiplex PCR, the TCRdb table keeps only in-frame clones and is missing some. The data contain some 70,000 clones, roughly 73% of them singletons. Sequencing input: PBMCs. The receptor set was obtained from a male donor in good health and CMV-seropositive.

The chain joins TRBV6-6 to TRBJ2-3; no definite D call. Germline V CDR1 and CDR2: MNHNY, SVGAGI (reference sequence). Trimming cost V 6 bases and J 4 bases, with 8 bases left between them. The CDR3 loop spans 12 amino acids. CDR3 bases: TGTGCCAGCAGCAGTATCGCAGATACGCAGTATTTT. This codes for CASSSIADTQYF.

The gene calls are TRBV23-1 and TRBJ1-5; TRBD1 matches at 7 bases. TRBV23-1 is an open reading frame, and its role is uncertain. This CDR3 has 21 amino acids. J lost 5 bases, V lost 0 bases, and 22 bases had no gene match. The CDR3 DNA follows: TGCGCCAGCAGTCAATCTGTACGCGCCGATACTATTGGACAGGAGTATCAGCCCCAGCATTTT. Translating gives CASSQSVRADTIGQEYQPQHF.

V is TRBV18 and J is TRBJ2-7, with D possibly being TRBD1 (6 bases). The CDR3 spans 15 residues. Germline CDR1 KGHSH, CDR2 LQKENI. V lost 0 bases to trimming and J lost 3 bases, with 12 bases between them. The CDR3 DNA reads TGTGCCAGCTCACCACCGAATGGACAGTTCTACGAGCAGTACTTC. Residues: CASSPPNGQFYEQYF. The entire variable domain, with the rest obtained from reference TRBV18 and TRBJ2-7, is as follows: NAGVMQNPRHLVRRRGQEARLRCSPMKGHSHVYWYRQLPEEGLKFMVYLQKENIIDESGMPKERFSAEFPKEGPSILRIQQVVRGDSAAYFCASSPPNGQFYEQYFGPGTRLTVT.

The sample holds a few counts of this clone. This rearrangement joins TRBV4-3 to TRBJ2-3; 14 bases map to TRBD2. Germline trimming cut 4 bases from V and 2 bases from J; bases unmatched to any gene: 14. CDR1 is LGHNA and CDR2 is YSLEER in the germline V gene. This CDR3 region has 20 residues. Here the CDR3 DNA reads TGCGCCAGCAGCCCCTTGTCGACTAGCGGGGGGGAAGTACACACAGATACGCAGTATTTT. Translated: CASSPLSTSGGEVHTDTQYF.

The CDR3 loop is CASSQAQGYGYTF. DNA of the CDR3: TGCGCCAGCAGCCAGGCTCAGGGTTATGGCTACACCTTC. The chain links TRBV4-1 to TRBJ1-2; D perhaps matches TRBD1 (5 bases). CDR1 and CDR2 from the germline V gene are MGHRA and YSYEKL. The germline V and J ends were trimmed by 3 bases and 5 bases, with 10 bases remaining between them. The length of the CDR3 is 13 residues.

The V gene is TRBV18, the J gene TRBJ1-2, with 7 bases lining up with TRBD1. This CDR3 has 17 residues. Germline values: CDR1 KGHSH, CDR2 LQKENI. After removal of 4 bases from V and 6 bases from J, the junction contained 17 bases not matched to a gene. This CDR3 reads CASSQSGQMGLWDGYTF. Written as DNA, the CDR3 is TGTGCCAGCTCACAATCGGGACAGATGGGCCTATGGGATGGCTACACCTTC.

The chain has TRBV7-9 and TRBJ2-5; the D gene is possibly TRBD2 (6 bases). With 5 bases removed from V and 4 bases from J, the gap between germline ends came to 17 bases. CDR1 is SEHNR and CDR2 is FQNEAQ in the germline V gene (reference sequence). CDR3 length equals 15 residues. The CDR3 protein is CASSQAGGRLETQYF. The CDR3 DNA reads TGTGCCAGCAGCCAAGCCGGGGGTCGTTTAGAGACCCAGTACTTC. The variable domain in full, with the rest retrieved from reference TRBV7-9 and TRBJ2-5, is DTGVSQNPRHKITKRGQNVTFRCDPISEHNRLYWYRQTLGQGPEFLTYFQNEAQLEKSRLLSDRFSAERPKGSFSTLEIQRTEQGDSAMYLCASSQAGGRLETQYFGPGTRLLVL.

CDR3 sequence (DNA): TGCGCCAGCAGCAAGGACGGGAGGGACACTGAAGCTTTCTTT. Amino acid sequence: CASSKDGRDTEAFF. The gene calls are TRBV5-1 and TRBJ1-1; D gene uncertain. The germline V and J ends were trimmed by 4 bases and 3 bases, with 13 bases remaining between them. There are 14 residues in the CDR3. Germline CDR1 is SGHRS and CDR2 is YFSETQ.

This clone was counted a single time. V usage is TRBV7-2 and J usage is TRBJ2-7; D is unresolved. This CDR3 contains 12 residues. The ends were cut back, 5 bases at V and 5 bases at J, with 10 bases in the middle. Germline CDR1 reads SGHTA; CDR2 reads FQGNSA. The CDR3: CASSLTTHEQYF. CDR3 bases: TGTGCCAGCAGCCTCACAACCCACGAGCAGTACTTC.

This clone was seen only a few times. The V call is TRBV7-8, the J call TRBJ2-7; the match to TRBD2 covers 9 bases. This CDR3 comprises 16 residues. In germline, CDR1 is SGHVS, CDR2 FQNEAQ. J was trimmed by 9 bases and V by 2 bases; bases with no gene match: 14. The CDR3 sequence is CASSLTPGAGGPGQYF. DNA for the CDR3: TGTGCCAGCAGCTTAACCCCGGGAGCGGGGGGCCCGGGGCAGTACTTC.

The chain combines TRBV11-2 with TRBJ2-1; D uncertain. The V and J ends lost 5 bases and 11 bases respectively, with 16 bases between them. CDR3 length equals 13 residues. Germline V gene sequence: CDR1 SGHAT, CDR2 FQNNGV. The CDR3 loop is CASSQSGRVQQFF. The DNA of the CDR3 is TGTGCCAGCAGCCAGTCCGGCCGGGTTCAGCAGTTCTTC.

V and J are TRBV10-3 and TRBJ2-1, with 7 bases lining up with TRBD1. Germline assignment: CDR1 ENHRY and CDR2 SYGVKD. V dropped 9 bases and J dropped 4; count of bases not matched to a gene: 3. This CDR3 spans 12 amino acids. This CDR3 reads CAIRDSYNEQFF. CDR3 nucleotide sequence: TGTGCCATTCGGGACAGTTACAATGAGCAGTTCTTC.

This rearrangement joins TRBV11-2 to TRBJ2-3; weak D call: TRBD2 (5 bases). Germline CDR1 is SGHAT and CDR2 is FQNNGV. Trimming cost V 1 base and J 2 bases, with 13 bases left between them. The CDR3 is made up of 16 amino acids. This CDR3 is CASSLGRGGNTDTQYF. The CDR3 coding sequence is TGTGCCAGCAGCTTAGGTCGGGGTGGGAACACAGATACGCAGTATTTT.

The rearrangement uses TRBV30 and TRBJ1-1; 7 bases are a match to TRBD1. The CDR3 has 14 amino acids. CDR1 GTSNPN and CDR2 SVGIG come from the germline V gene (reference sequence). J was trimmed by 4 bases and V by 0 bases; bases with no gene match: 5. The DNA for the CDR3 is TGTGCCTGGAGTGTCGACAGGGTTTCCACTGAAGCTTTCTTT. This encodes CAWSVDRVSTEAFF.

This chain connects TRBV27 to TRBJ1-5, with D possibly being TRBD1 (5 bases). Between the trimmed V and J ends, which lost 6 bases and 6 bases, there was a span of 12 bases. The length of the CDR3 is 13 residues. From germline, CDR1 is MNHEY and CDR2 SMNVEV (reference sequence). CDR3 protein: CASRPNRRQPQHF. DNA of the CDR3: TGTGCCAGCAGGCCCAACAGGCGTCAGCCCCAGCATTTT.

The gene calls are TRBV4-2 and TRBJ2-7; possibly TRBD2 for D (7 bases). From germline, CDR1 is LGHNA and CDR2 YNFKEQ. V was clipped by 2 bases and J by 2 bases, with 16 bases between them. The CDR3 runs 16 residues. DNA for the CDR3: TGTGCCAGCAGCCAACCCACGGGGGGCTACACCTACGAGCAGTACTTC. Translation: CASSQPTGGYTYEQYF.

The J gene is TRBJ2-3, the V gene TRBV29-1; D may be TRBD1 (6 bases). The V end was cut by 5 bases, the J end by 9 bases, with 21 bases between. Germline lookup yields CDR1 SQVTM and CDR2 ANQGSEA. The CDR3 is 14 amino acids. CDR3 residues: CSVRLQLQGITQYF. The CDR3 DNA sequence: TGCAGCGTTCGACTACAATTACAGGGTATAACGCAGTATTTT.

This clone came up a few times. The rearrangement links TRBV27 to TRBJ1-1, with a possible D match to TRBD1 (5 bases). CDR3 length: 14 amino acids. Per the germline V gene, CDR1 is MNHEY and CDR2 is SMNVEV (reference sequence). V lost 6 bases, J lost 1 base, and 12 bases lay in between. Here the CDR3 DNA reads TGTGCCAGCAGGCTAGGCGGGGCGAACACTGAAGCTTTCTTT. This encodes CASRLGGANTEAFF.

V gene TRBV5-1 combines with J gene TRBJ2-3; D possibly corresponds to TRBD2 (7 bases). The CDR3 spans 16 residues. Germline V gives CDR1 SGHRS, CDR2 YFSETQ. V was trimmed by 4 bases and J by 5 bases, leaving 20 bases between them. The CDR3 here is CASSPGGGQRGDTQYF. The CDR3 DNA sequence: TGCGCCAGCAGCCCAGGAGGCGGACAGCGGGGAGATACGCAGTATTTT.

J is TRBJ1-1 and V is TRBV11-2; D is possibly TRBD1 (6 bases). Per the germline V gene, CDR1 is SGHAT and CDR2 is FQNNGV. V lost 3 bases and J 3 bases, leaving 8 bases between the germline ends. The CDR3 runs to 13 residues. The CDR3 loop is CASSFHRDTEAFF. CDR3 DNA sequence: TGTGCCAGCAGCTTTCACAGGGACACTGAAGCTTTCTTT.

This chain joins TRBV27 and TRBJ1-1; D is possibly TRBD1 (5 bases). Trimming stripped 2 bases from V and 3 bases from J, with 13 bases between. CDR3 size: 15 residues. Germline V CDR1 and CDR2: MNHEY, SMNVEV (reference sequence). This CDR3 is CASSLRGAGDTEAFF. As DNA, the CDR3 is TGTGCCAGCAGTTTAAGAGGAGCGGGGGACACTGAAGCTTTCTTT.

V gene TRBV7-3 combines with J gene TRBJ1-2; the match to TRBD1 covers 7 bases. V shed 5 bases and J 8 bases; nucleotides not matched to a gene: 5. Germline CDR1 and CDR2: SGHTA and FQGTGA. This CDR3 comprises 12 residues. This CDR3 reads CASSLMTGGYTF. CDR3 DNA sequence: TGTGCCAGCAGCCTCATGACAGGGGGCTACACCTTC.